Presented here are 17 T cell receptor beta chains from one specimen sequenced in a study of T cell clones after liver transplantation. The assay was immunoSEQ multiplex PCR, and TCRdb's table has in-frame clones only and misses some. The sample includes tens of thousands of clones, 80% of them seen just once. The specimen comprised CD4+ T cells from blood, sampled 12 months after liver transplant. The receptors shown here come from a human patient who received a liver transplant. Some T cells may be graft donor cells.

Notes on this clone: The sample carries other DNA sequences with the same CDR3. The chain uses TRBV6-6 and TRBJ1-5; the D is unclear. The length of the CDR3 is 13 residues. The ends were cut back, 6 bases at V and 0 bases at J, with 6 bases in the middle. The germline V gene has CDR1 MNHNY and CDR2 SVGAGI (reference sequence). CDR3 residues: CASRLDSNQPQHF. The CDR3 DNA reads TGTGCCAGCAGGTTGGATAGCAATCAGCCCCAGCATTTT.

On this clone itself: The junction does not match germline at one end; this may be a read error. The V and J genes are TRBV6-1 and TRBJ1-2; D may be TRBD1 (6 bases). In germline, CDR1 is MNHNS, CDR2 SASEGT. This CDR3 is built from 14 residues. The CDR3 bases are TGTGCCACCAGTACAGGGCCTTCTAACTATGGCTACACCTTC. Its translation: CATSTGPSNYGYTF.

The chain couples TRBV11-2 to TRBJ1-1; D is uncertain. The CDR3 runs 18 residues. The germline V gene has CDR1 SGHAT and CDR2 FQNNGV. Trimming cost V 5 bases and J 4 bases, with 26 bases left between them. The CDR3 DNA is TGTGCCAGCAGCCCAAGTAGGGCATGGAGACAACGCGGCACTGAAGCTTTCTTT. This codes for CASSPSRAWRQRGTEAFF.

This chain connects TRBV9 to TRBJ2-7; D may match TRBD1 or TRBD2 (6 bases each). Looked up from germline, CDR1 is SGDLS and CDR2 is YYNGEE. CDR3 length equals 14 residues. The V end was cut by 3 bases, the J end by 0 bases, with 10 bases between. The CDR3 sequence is CASSGGASSYEQYF. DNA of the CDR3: TGTGCCAGCAGCGGGGGGGCGAGCTCCTACGAGCAGTACTTC.

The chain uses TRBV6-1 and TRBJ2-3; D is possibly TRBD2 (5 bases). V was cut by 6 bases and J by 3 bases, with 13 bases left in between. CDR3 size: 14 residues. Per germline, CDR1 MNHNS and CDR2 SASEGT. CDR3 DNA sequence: TGTGCCAGCAGAGCGAGGGTTGGGACAGATACGCAGTATTTT. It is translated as CASRARVGTDTQYF.

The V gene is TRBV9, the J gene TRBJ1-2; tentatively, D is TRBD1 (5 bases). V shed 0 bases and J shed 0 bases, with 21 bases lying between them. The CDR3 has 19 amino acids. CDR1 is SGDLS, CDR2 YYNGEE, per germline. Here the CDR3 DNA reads TGTGCCAGCAGCGTAGATGAGGGACGGACGACGGGAGCTAACTATGGCTACACCTTC. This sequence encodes CASSVDEGRTTGANYGYTF.

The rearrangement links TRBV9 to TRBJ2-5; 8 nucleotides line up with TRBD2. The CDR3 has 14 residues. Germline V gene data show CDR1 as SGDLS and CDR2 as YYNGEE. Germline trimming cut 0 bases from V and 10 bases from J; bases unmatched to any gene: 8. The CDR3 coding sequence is TGTGCCAGCAGCGTAGTAAGCGGGAGCCCCCTCCAGTACTTC. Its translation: CASSVVSGSPLQYF.

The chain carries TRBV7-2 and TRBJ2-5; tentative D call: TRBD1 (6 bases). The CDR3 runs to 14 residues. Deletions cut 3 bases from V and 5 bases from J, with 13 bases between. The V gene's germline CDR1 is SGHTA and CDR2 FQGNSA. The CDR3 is CASSFGQTAETQYF. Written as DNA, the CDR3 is TGTGCCAGCAGCTTCGGACAGACAGCGGAGACCCAGTACTTC.

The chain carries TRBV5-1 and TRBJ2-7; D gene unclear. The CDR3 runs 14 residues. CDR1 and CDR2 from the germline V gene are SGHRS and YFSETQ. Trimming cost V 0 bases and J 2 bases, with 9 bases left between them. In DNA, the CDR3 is TGCGCCAGCAGCTTGGTATCCACCACCTACGAGCAGTACTTC. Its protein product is CASSLVSTTYEQYF.

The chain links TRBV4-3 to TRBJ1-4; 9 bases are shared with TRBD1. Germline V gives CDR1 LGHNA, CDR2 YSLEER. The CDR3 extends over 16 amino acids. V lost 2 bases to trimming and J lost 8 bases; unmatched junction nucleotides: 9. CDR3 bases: TGCGCCAGCAGCCAAAAGGGGACAGGGCGGGAAGAAAAACTGTTTTTT. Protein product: CASSQKGTGREEKLFF.

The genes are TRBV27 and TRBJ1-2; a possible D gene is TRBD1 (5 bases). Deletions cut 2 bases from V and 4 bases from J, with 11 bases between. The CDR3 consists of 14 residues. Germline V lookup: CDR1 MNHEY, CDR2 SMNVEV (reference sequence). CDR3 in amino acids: CASSLQAGPYGYTF. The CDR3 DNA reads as TGTGCCAGCAGTTTACAAGCGGGACCCTATGGCTACACCTTC.

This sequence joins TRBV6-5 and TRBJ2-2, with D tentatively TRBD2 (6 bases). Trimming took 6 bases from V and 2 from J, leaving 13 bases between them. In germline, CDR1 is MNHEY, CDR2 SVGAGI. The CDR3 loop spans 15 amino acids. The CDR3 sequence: CASSYEGLNTGELFF. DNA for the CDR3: TGTGCCAGCAGCTATGAGGGACTTAACACCGGGGAGCTGTTTTTT.

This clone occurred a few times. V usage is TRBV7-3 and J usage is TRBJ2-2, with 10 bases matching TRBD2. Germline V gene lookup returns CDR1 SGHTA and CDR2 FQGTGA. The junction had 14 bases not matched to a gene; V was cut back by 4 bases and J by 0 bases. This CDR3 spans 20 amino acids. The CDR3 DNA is TGTGCCAGCAGCTCACCAAGGGCTAGCGGGAGCTCGGCGAACACCGGGGAGCTGTTTTTT. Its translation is CASSSPRASGSSANTGELFF.

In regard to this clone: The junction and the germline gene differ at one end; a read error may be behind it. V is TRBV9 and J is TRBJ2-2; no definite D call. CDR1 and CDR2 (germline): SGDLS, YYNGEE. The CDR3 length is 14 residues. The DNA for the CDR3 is TGTGCCAGCAGCTCCGAGGTGAACGCCGGGGAGCTGTTTTTT. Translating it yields CASSSEVNAGELFF.

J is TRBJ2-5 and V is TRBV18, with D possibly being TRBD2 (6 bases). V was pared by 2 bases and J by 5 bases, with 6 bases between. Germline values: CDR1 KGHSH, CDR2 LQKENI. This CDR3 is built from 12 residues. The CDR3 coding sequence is TGTGCCAGCTCACCAGGAGGGGAGACCCAGTACTTC. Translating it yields CASSPGGETQYF.

The CDR3 loop reads CASSSGTPQYF. DNA for the CDR3: TGTGCCAGCAGCTCCGGGACGCCTCAGTACTTC. The rearrangement uses TRBV5-6 and TRBJ2-5, with D possibly called TRBD1 or TRBD2 (5 bases each). V was shortened by 3 bases and J by 11 bases, with 11 bases between the two germline ends. Per germline, CDR1 SGHDT and CDR2 YYEEEE. The length of the CDR3 is 11 residues.

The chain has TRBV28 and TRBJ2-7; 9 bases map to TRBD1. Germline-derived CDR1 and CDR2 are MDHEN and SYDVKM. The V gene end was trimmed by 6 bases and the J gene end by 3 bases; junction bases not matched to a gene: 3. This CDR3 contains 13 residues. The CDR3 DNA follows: TGTGCCAGCAGCAGGGACAGGGTCTACGAGCAGTACTTC. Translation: CASSRDRVYEQYF.